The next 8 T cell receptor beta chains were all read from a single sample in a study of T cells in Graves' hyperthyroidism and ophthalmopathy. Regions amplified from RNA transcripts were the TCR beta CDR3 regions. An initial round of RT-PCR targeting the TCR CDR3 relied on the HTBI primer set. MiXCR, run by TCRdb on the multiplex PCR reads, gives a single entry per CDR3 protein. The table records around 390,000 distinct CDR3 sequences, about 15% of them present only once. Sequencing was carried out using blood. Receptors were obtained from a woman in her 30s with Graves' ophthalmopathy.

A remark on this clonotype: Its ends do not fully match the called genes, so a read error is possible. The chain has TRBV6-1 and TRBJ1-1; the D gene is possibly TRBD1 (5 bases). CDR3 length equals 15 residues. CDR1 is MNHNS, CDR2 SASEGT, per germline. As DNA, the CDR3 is TGTGCCAGCAAGGTGGGGCCTACAGTGAACGCTGAAGCTTTCTTT. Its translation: CASKVGPTVNAEAFF.

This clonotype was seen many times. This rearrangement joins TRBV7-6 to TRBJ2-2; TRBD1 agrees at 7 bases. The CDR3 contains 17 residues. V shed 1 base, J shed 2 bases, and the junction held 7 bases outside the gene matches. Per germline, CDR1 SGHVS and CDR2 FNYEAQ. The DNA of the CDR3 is TGTGCCAGCAGCTTAGGGCAGACAGGGTCAAACACCGGGGAGCTGTTTTTT. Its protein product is CASSLGQTGSNTGELFF.

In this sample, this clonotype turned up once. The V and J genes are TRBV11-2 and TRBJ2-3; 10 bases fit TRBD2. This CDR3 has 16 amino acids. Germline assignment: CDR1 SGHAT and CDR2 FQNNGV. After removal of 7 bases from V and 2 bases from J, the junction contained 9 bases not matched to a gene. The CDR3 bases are TGTGCCAGCACAGCTAGCGGGGGTCGCTACACAGATACGCAGTATTTT. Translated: CASTASGGRYTDTQYF.

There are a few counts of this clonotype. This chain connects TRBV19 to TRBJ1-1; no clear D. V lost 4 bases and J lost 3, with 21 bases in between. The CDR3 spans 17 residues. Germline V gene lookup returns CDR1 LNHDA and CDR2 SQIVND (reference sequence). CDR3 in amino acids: CASSTFKTDGPHTEAFF. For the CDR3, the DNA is TGTGCCAGTAGTACATTTAAGACGGACGGGCCCCACACTGAAGCTTTCTTT.

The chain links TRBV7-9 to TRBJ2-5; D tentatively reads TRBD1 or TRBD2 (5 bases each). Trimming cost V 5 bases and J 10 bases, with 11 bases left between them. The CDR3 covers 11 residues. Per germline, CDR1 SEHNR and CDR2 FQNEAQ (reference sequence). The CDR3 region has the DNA TGTGCCAGCAGCCCCCTGGGGGTCCAGTACTTC. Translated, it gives CASSPLGVQYF.

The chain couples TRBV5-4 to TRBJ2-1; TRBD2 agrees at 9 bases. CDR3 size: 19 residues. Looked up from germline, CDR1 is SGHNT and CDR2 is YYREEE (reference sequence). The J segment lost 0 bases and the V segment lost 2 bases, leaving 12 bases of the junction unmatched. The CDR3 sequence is CASSFGALAGPSSYNEQFF. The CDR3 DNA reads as TGTGCCAGCAGCTTTGGGGCACTAGCGGGCCCGAGCTCCTACAATGAGCAGTTCTTC.

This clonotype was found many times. The DNA of the CDR3 is TGTGCCAGCCGGACAGGGGCGCGAGATACGCAGTATTTT. Its protein product is CASRTGARDTQYF. The chain has TRBV6-1 and TRBJ2-3; 9 nucleotides line up with TRBD1. This CDR3 has 13 amino acids. V lost 8 bases and J lost 5; bases outside the gene matches: 5. CDR1 and CDR2 from the germline V gene are MNHNS and SASEGT.

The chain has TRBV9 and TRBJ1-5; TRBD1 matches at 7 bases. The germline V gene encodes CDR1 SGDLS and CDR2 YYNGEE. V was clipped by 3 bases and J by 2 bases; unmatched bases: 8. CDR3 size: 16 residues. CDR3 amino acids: CASSAGTGVGNQPQHF. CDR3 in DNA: TGTGCCAGCAGCGCCGGTACAGGGGTGGGCAATCAGCCCCAGCATTTT. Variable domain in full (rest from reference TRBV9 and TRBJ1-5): DSGVTQTPKHLITATGQRVTLRCSPRSGDLSVYWYQQSLDQGLQFLIQYYNGEERAKGNILERFSAQQFPDLHSELNLSSLELGDSALYFCASSAGTGVGNQPQHFGDGTRLSIL.